This T cell receptor (beta chain) was captured by sequencing in a study of blood T cell repertoires in COVID-19. Study at large: Samples representing acute and convalescent COVID-19 were sourced from the United States, Italy and Spain.

Method: immunoSEQ multiplex PCR; TCRdb's copy keeps in-frame clones and lacks some. The sample shows fewer than 60,000 clones, over 85% of them seen only once. Trimming cost V 4 bases and J 2 bases, with 9 bases left between them. CDR1 is MNHEY, CDR2 SVGEGT, per germline. The CDR3 loop spans 13 amino acids. Sequencing input: peripheral blood. The origin of this receptor is a man aged 80 or over with active or convalescent COVID-19. This sequence joins TRBV6-2 or TRBV6-3 and TRBJ2-7; tentatively, D is TRBD1 (6 bases). The CDR3 protein is CASSWDNTYEQYF. In DNA form, the CDR3 reads TGTGCCAGCAGTTGGGACAACACCTACGAGCAGTACTTC.